The 19 T cell receptor beta chains presented below share a single source sample, sequenced in a study of T cells in narcolepsy. Generated by immunoSEQ multiplex PCR, the TCRdb table keeps only in-frame clones and is missing some. In the table there are about 30,000 clones, under 85% of which are singletons. Sequencing input: CD45RA- memory CD4+ T cells from PBMCs. The receptors shown here come from a human donor with narcolepsy.

This chain links TRBV11-2 with TRBJ2-7, with TRBD2 matching over 8 bases. Germline V gives CDR1 SGHAT, CDR2 FQNNGV. This CDR3 comprises 11 residues. The trim removed 7 bases at V and 4 bases at J, leaving 0 bases unmatched. The chain's CDR3 is CASTSGYEQYF. The CDR3 coding sequence is TGTGCCAGCACTAGCGGGTACGAGCAGTACTTC. Looking up the rest from reference TRBV11-2 and TRBJ2-7 gives the full variable domain: EAGVAQSPRYKIIEKRQSVAFWCNPISGHATLYWYQQILGQGPKLLIQFQNNGVVDDSQLPKDRFSAERLKGVDSTLKIQPAKLEDSAVYLCASTSGYEQYFGPGTRLTVT.

About this clone: A junction end diverges from the germline sequence, so it may reflect a read error. This chain links TRBV7-6 with TRBJ2-7, with D possibly TRBD2 on 6 matching bases. The germline CDR1 and CDR2 sequences are SGHVS and FNYEAQ. CDR3 length: 11 residues. The CDR3 loop reads CASSLGGEVSF. The CDR3 DNA follows: TGTGCCAGCAGCTTAGGGGGGGAAGTGAGCTTC. Combining the CDR3 with reference TRBV7-6 and TRBJ2-7 gives the whole variable domain GAGVSQSPRYKVTKRGQDVALRCDPISGHVSLYWYRQALGQGPEFLTYFNYEAQQDKSGLPNDRFSAERPEGSISTLTIQRTEQRDSAMYRCASSLGGEVSFGPGTRLTVT.

The rearrangement uses TRBV14 and TRBJ1-1; D not resolved. With 1 base removed from V and 3 bases from J, the gap between germline ends came to 18 bases. CDR3 length equals 17 residues. Germline assignment: CDR1 SGHDN and CDR2 FVKESK. The CDR3 loop is CASSQAKPFGKDTEAFF. CDR3 DNA sequence: TGTGCCAGCAGCCAAGCTAAGCCCTTTGGGAAGGACACTGAAGCTTTCTTT.

The CDR3 region is CASNQRNTEAFF. Here the CDR3 DNA reads TGTGCCAGCAACCAGAGGAACACTGAAGCTTTCTTT. V usage is TRBV6-1 and J usage is TRBJ1-1, with D uncertain. This CDR3 comprises 12 residues. Looked up from germline, CDR1 is MNHNS and CDR2 is SASEGT. V lost 7 bases, J lost 1 base, and 7 bases lay in between.

This clone was observed a few times. The chain is built from TRBV2 and TRBJ1-5; possibly TRBD1 for D (5 bases). The CDR3 is 12 residues long. Trimming cost V 8 bases and J 5 bases, with 10 bases left between them. From germline, CDR1 is SNHLY and CDR2 FYNNEI. This chain's CDR3 is CASSGIYQPQHF. The CDR3 bases are TGTGCCAGCTCAGGGATCTATCAGCCCCAGCATTTT.

The chain combines TRBV4-2 with TRBJ2-7; 10 bases are a match to TRBD2. Trimming at V came to 3 bases and at J to 2 bases, leaving 7 bases not matched to a gene. Germline values: CDR1 LGHNA, CDR2 YNFKEQ. This CDR3 comprises 16 residues. The DNA of the CDR3 is TGTGCCAGCAGCCACGACAGGACTAGCGGAACCTACGAGCAGTACTTC. Translated, it gives CASSHDRTSGTYEQYF.

The chain joins TRBV7-3 to TRBJ1-1, with D possibly being TRBD1 (6 bases). The length of the CDR3 is 13 residues. V shed 8 bases and J shed 4 bases, with 14 bases lying between them. Germline V gives CDR1 SGHTA, CDR2 FQGTGA. The chain's CDR3 is CASSLGGGTEAFF. In DNA, the CDR3 is TGTGCCAGCTCTCTCGGGGGCGGCACTGAAGCTTTCTTT.

The gene calls are TRBV7-9 and TRBJ1-2; D is uncertain. Trimming removed 5 bases from V and 2 bases from J, with 9 bases in between. Germline CDR1 SEHNR, CDR2 FQNEAQ (reference sequence). The CDR3 runs to 13 residues. CDR3 coding DNA: TGTGCCAGCAGCCGTACGCGAAACTATGGCTACACCTTC. Its protein product is CASSRTRNYGYTF.

This clone showed up just a few times. The DNA for the CDR3 is TGTGCCAGCACCCAAAGTGGGCTAGCGGGTTATTGGAACACAGATACGCAGTATTTT. Translation gives CASTQSGLAGYWNTDTQYF. The J gene is TRBJ2-3, the V gene TRBV27; TRBD2 matches at 8 bases. The length of the CDR3 is 19 residues. V lost 7 bases and J lost 2; bases outside the gene matches: 20. The germline V gene encodes CDR1 MNHEY and CDR2 SMNVEV (reference sequence).

V usage is TRBV7-9 and J usage is TRBJ2-1; tentatively, D is TRBD1 (5 bases). Trimming left V 1 base short and J 6 bases short, with 10 bases between. Looked up from germline, CDR1 is SEHNR and CDR2 is FQNEAQ (reference sequence). The CDR3 extends over 14 amino acids. The CDR3 loop is CASSLVRGSNEQFF. The CDR3 DNA reads as TGTGCCAGCAGCTTAGTAAGGGGATCCAATGAGCAGTTCTTC.

The CDR3 DNA reads as TGTGCCAGCTGGGCCTCGGGACACATAAACTATGGCTACACCTTC. Protein: CASWASGHINYGYTF. This chain connects TRBV6-5 to TRBJ1-2, with D tentatively TRBD1 (6 bases). The CDR3 extends over 15 amino acids. Trimming removed 8 bases from V and 2 bases from J, with 18 bases in between. Germline V gene sequence: CDR1 MNHEY, CDR2 SVGAGI.

The chain uses TRBV27 and TRBJ1-2; TRBD1 aligns across 9 bases. The CDR3 has 12 residues. Trimming at V came to 6 bases and at J to 13 bases, leaving 9 bases not matched to a gene. Germline V gives CDR1 MNHEY, CDR2 SMNVEV (reference sequence). The CDR3 loop reads CASSPGQGRFTF. The DNA for the CDR3 is TGTGCCAGCAGCCCGGGACAGGGAAGGTTCACCTTC.

This chain uses TRBV12-5 with TRBJ1-4; TRBD1 is a possible D gene (6 bases). Deletions cut 5 bases from V and 13 bases from J, with 14 bases between. The CDR3 totals 12 residues. Germline V gene sequence: CDR1 LGHNT, CDR2 FRNRAP. CDR3 DNA: TGTGCTAGTGGTGGGGGCGGACGTGTACTGTTTTTT. Amino acids: CASGGGGRVLFF.

This rearrangement joins TRBV5-6 to TRBJ2-4; 9 positions agree with TRBD1. Germline V gene data show CDR1 as SGHDT and CDR2 as YYEEEE. CDR3 length equals 16 residues. The trim removed 8 bases at V and 0 bases at J, leaving 9 bases unmatched. CDR3 residues: CASMGGQGLAKNIQYF. The CDR3 region has the DNA TGTGCCAGTATGGGGGGACAGGGACTAGCCAAAAACATTCAGTACTTC.

In its sample, this clone was seen once. The chain joins TRBV7-6 to TRBJ2-2; D unresolved. Germline CDR1 is SGHVS and CDR2 is FNYEAQ. V was cut by 8 bases and J by 6 bases, with 19 bases left in between. The CDR3 has 15 amino acids. CDR3 sequence reads: CASAQMGRPSGELFF. The CDR3 DNA follows: TGTGCCAGCGCCCAGATGGGCAGGCCATCCGGGGAGCTGTTTTTT.

This sequence joins TRBV6-5 and TRBJ1-2; D is possibly TRBD1 (5 bases). This CDR3 has 15 amino acids. The germline gives CDR1 MNHEY, CDR2 SVGAGI. Trimming stripped 2 bases from V and 5 bases from J, with 15 bases between. The CDR3 loop is CASSYPGADGYGYTF. DNA of the CDR3: TGTGCCAGCAGTTACCCCGGGGCGGACGGGTATGGCTACACCTTC.

The V gene is TRBV20-1, the J gene TRBJ1-2; no clear D. This CDR3 has 11 residues. Germline CDR1 is DFQATT and CDR2 is SNEGSKA (reference sequence). V lost 5 bases and J 0 bases, leaving 4 bases between the germline ends. CDR3 in DNA: TGCAGTGCTCGGGCTAACTATGGCTACACCTTC. Amino acid sequence: CSARANYGYTF.

This chain joins TRBV5-1 and TRBJ2-5, with 12 nucleotides matching TRBD2. The ends lost 4 bases at V and 2 bases at J; junction bases unmatched: 9. The CDR3 spans 17 residues. From germline, CDR1 is SGHRS and CDR2 YFSETQ. The CDR3 nucleotides read TGCGCCAGCAGCCCGATGACTAGCGGGGGCCCACAAGAGACCCAGTACTTC. This codes for CASSPMTSGGPQETQYF.

J is TRBJ2-3 and V is TRBV6-5, with TRBD1 as a possible D gene (7 bases). This CDR3 is 15 amino acids long. The germline V gene encodes CDR1 MNHEY and CDR2 SVGAGI. Trimming took 0 bases from V and 6 from J, leaving 13 bases between them. The CDR3 DNA follows: TGTGCCAGCAGTTACTCGGTTTCAGGGGGGGATACGCAGTATTTT. As protein: CASSYSVSGGDTQYF.